This TCR beta chain appears in the sequencing data of a study of CD4 T cells in relation to SARS-CoV-2 and coronaviruses. The assay was immunoSEQ multiplex PCR, and TCRdb's table has in-frame clones only and misses some. This sample yields approximately 39,000 clones, of which more than 60% are seen a single time; over 20% belongs to the top ten. Concerning this clone itself: What it recognizes is unknown.

The J segment lost 3 bases and the V segment lost 3 bases, leaving 7 bases of the junction unmatched. Germline V gives CDR1 MGHDK, CDR2 SYGVNS. There are 15 residues in the CDR3. The clonotype was recovered from an adult with COVID-19. This chain links TRBV25-1 with TRBJ2-5; 7 nucleotides align to TRBD2. Source material: memory CD4+ T cells from PBMCs, cultured in vitro. The chain's CDR3 is CASSDGRELKETQYF. CDR3 nucleotides: TGTGCCAGCAGTGATGGGCGGGAGTTAAAAGAGACCCAGTACTTC.